This T cell receptor beta chain was found in a study of CD8+CD57+ T cells in acquired aplastic anemia. The overall study: An average of 3.2 ug of DNA was obtained from sorted CD4+ and CD8+ cells.

Comment on this clonotype: Its specificity is not known.

Genomic DNA, serving as template, underwent TCR beta VDJ and CDR3 profiling. Via MiXCR, TCRdb re-called the reads, giving one row per CDR3 protein. The sample has approximately 190,000 distinct CDR3 sequences, 55% to 70% seen once; the top ten hold about 43%. The germline V and J ends were trimmed by 0 bases and 5 bases, with 13 bases remaining between them. Per the germline V gene, CDR1 is MGHRA and CDR2 is YSYEKL. The CDR3 is made up of 15 amino acids. General study points: Comparison of patients with controls identified roughly 30 shared CD8+ CDR3 sequences. The CD8+ Simpson's diversity of patients and controls was not significantly different.

Sequencing used sorted CD4+, CD8+, or CD8+CD57+ T cells (not recorded which) from PBMCs. This sequence was found in a human donor with severe aplastic anemia or a healthy control (not recorded which). The rearrangement uses TRBV4-1 and TRBJ2-5; D not resolved. CDR3 residues: CASSQEPPPRETQYF. CDR3 coding DNA: TGCGCCAGCAGCCAAGAACCACCTCCTCGGGAGACCCAGTACTTC.